Listed below are T cell receptor beta chains from one sample, sequenced in a study of T cell repertoires in cytomegalovirus infection. TCRdb analysed the reads with MiXCR anew, one entry per CDR3 protein. The table shows under 850,000 distinct CDR3 sequences, with about a third occurring only once. Specimen: PBMCs. Receptor source: a human donor in good health (CMV status not recorded). Some clones in this sample may be carry-over from other donors' samples. Each CDR3 is given with its conserved first and last residue. The D gene is left open where the match is weak. Some rows mark clone size as missing; the rest say once, few, many or name a class of expanded clone.

D gene	J gene	V gene	clone size	CDR3 protein	CDR3 DNA
TRBD1	TRBJ1-1	TRBV28	.	CASSPVDRVTEAFF	TGTGCCAGCAGTCCGGTTGACAGGGTTACTGAAGCTTTCTTT
.	TRBJ1-4	TRBV29-1	.	CSVGRANEKLFF	TGCAGCGTAGGGAGGGCTAATGAAAAACTGTTTTTT
.	TRBJ2-2	TRBV7-9	.	CASSPTAGPGELFF	TGTGCCAGCAGCCCAACGGCGGGGCCCGGGGAGCTGTTTTTT
.	TRBJ1-5	TRBV7-9	few	CASSFVDQPQHF	TGTGCCAGCAGCTTTGTTGACCAGCCCCAGCATTTT
TRBD2	TRBJ2-1	TRBV12-3/TRBV12-4	many	CASSFVTSANPEQFF	TGTGCCAGCAGTTTTGTGACTAGCGCCAACCCTGAGCAGTTCTTC
.	TRBJ1-5	TRBV6-1	few	CASSRGRDQPQHF	TGTGCCAGCAGTCGGGGGCGCGATCAGCCCCAGCATTTT
.	TRBJ2-7	TRBV29-1	few	CSVEDTGSYEQYF	TGCAGCGTTGAAGATACAGGCTCCTACGAGCAGTACTTC
.	TRBJ1-5	TRBV12-3/TRBV12-4	.	CASSARQAFNQPQHF	TGTGCCAGCAGTGCCCGGCAGGCTTTCAATCAGCCCCAGCATTTT
.	TRBJ2-4	TRBV6-6	.	CASSSAGAKNIQYF	TGTGCCAGCAGTTCAGCGGGAGCCAAAAACATTCAGTACTTC
.	TRBJ1-2	TRBV29-1	few	CSVQGDAGYTF	TGCAGCGTACAGGGAGACGCTGGCTACACCTTC
TRBD1	TRBJ2-1	TRBV12-3/TRBV12-4	many	CASSPGTAYNEQFF	TGTGCCAGCAGCCCCGGGACAGCATACAATGAGCAGTTCTTC
.	TRBJ2-1	TRBV7-9	many	CASSPGPGTETYNEQFF	TGTGCCAGCAGCCCCGGACCCGGGACGGAAACCTACAATGAGCAGTTCTTC
.	TRBJ2-3	TRBV4-2	few	CASSYRPPPSGSDTQYF	TGTGCCAGCAGCTACCGCCCGCCCCCCAGCGGATCGGATACGCAGTATTTT
.	TRBJ2-7	TRBV7-9	few	CASSLGGDSYEQYF	TGTGCCAGCAGCTTAGGAGGGGACTCCTACGAGCAGTACTTC
.	TRBJ2-2	TRBV28	few	CASTLATGELFF	TGTGCCAGCACCCTAGCCACCGGGGAGCTGTTTTTT
TRBD2	TRBJ2-5	TRBV11-2	.	CASSLNVLAGGLETQYF	TGTGCCAGCAGCTTAAATGTACTGGCGGGGGGGTTAGAGACCCAGTACTTC
.	TRBJ1-6	TRBV28	.	CASSLIPGRVTYSPLHF	TGTGCCAGCAGTTTAATCCCCGGCAGGGTAACCTATTCACCCCTCCACTTT
.	TRBJ2-2	TRBV20-1	.	CSARDEGWTGELFF	TGCAGTGCTAGAGATGAGGGGTGGACCGGGGAGCTGTTTTTT
.	TRBJ2-1	TRBV12-3/TRBV12-4	.	CVSSKGEGPYNEQFF	TGTGTCAGCAGTAAGGGGGAGGGACCCTACAATGAGCAGTTCTTC
TRBD1	TRBJ2-5	TRBV7-8	many	CASSFLRGLYTQYF	TGTGCCAGCAGCTTCCTCAGGGGGCTCTATACCCAGTACTTC
.	TRBJ2-2	TRBV27	.	CASSSRLRIGAGELFF	TGTGCCAGCAGTTCCCGGTTGCGGATTGGGGCCGGGGAGCTGTTTTTT
.	TRBJ1-4	TRBV6-5	few	CASSYSPVLGHEKLFF	TGTGCCAGCAGTTACTCGCCCGTTTTAGGTCACGAAAAACTGTTTTTT
.	TRBJ2-7	TRBV6-5	few	CASSVGGGGNRGEQYF	TGTGCCAGCAGTGTCGGAGGTGGAGGGAACCGGGGTGAGCAGTACTTC
.	TRBJ1-1	TRBV15	.	CATSRDQASGIGGAFF	TGTGCCACCAGCAGAGATCAGGCTTCGGGAATCGGAGGGGCTTTCTTT
TRBD1	TRBJ2-7	TRBV29-1	few	CSVSQGEHYEQYF	TGCAGCGTCAGTCAGGGGGAACACTACGAGCAGTACTTC
.	TRBJ1-3	TRBV6-6	.	CASSEDRLSGNTIYF	TGTGCCAGCAGTGAGGACAGACTCTCTGGAAACACCATATATTTT
TRBD2	TRBJ2-5	TRBV6-5	few	CASSYTSGSVETQYF	TGTGCCAGCAGTTACACTAGCGGGAGCGTAGAGACCCAGTACTTC
TRBD1	TRBJ1-1	TRBV28	.	CASSLGTGWYTEAFF	TGTGCCAGCAGCTTGGGGACAGGGTGGTACACTGAAGCTTTCTTT
.	TRBJ1-2	TRBV12-3/TRBV12-4	many	CASSLGVYGYTF	TGTGCCAGCAGCTTAGGGGTCTATGGCTACACCTTC
.	TRBJ2-2	TRBV12-3/TRBV12-4	many	CASSLQSTGELFF	TGTGCCAGCAGTTTACAATCCACCGGGGAGCTGTTTTTT
.	TRBJ1-6	TRBV28	few	CASLLGGQVNSPLHF	TGTGCCAGCCTCCTAGGAGGGCAGGTGAATTCACCCCTCCACTTT
.	TRBJ1-2	TRBV12-3/TRBV12-4	few	CAITTGRTYGYTF	TGTGCCATCACAACAGGGCGGACCTATGGCTACACCTTC
TRBD2	TRBJ2-5	TRBV5-1	.	CASRKGLAGAHQETQYF	TGCGCCAGCAGGAAGGGACTAGCGGGAGCGCATCAAGAGACCCAGTACTTC
.	TRBJ2-3	TRBV7-2	many	CASSPDVGGDTQYF	TGTGCCAGCAGCCCGGACGTGGGAGGAGATACGCAGTATTTT
.	TRBJ1-2	TRBV12-3/TRBV12-4	.	CARSLALRNVYTF	TGTGCCAGAAGTTTAGCCCTCAGGAATGTCTACACCTTC
TRBD1	TRBJ1-2	TRBV18	few	CASSPRAAGQGLGYTF	TGTGCTAGCTCACCACGGGCCGCCGGACAGGGTCTTGGCTACACCTTC
TRBD1	TRBJ1-2	TRBV12-3/TRBV12-4	.	CASTHTRTGRNGYTF	TGTGCCAGCACCCACACGCGGACAGGGCGTAATGGCTACACCTTC
TRBD2	TRBJ2-1	TRBV7-2	.	CASSLVAVAGAHEQFF	TGTGCCAGCAGCTTAGTGGCGGTAGCGGGGGCACATGAGCAGTTCTTC
.	TRBJ2-4	TRBV7-2	.	CASSLAPQVLYIQYF	TGTGCCAGCAGCTTAGCGCCTCAGGTGTTGTACATTCAGTACTTC
TRBD1	TRBJ1-1	TRBV5-1	.	CASSLGQGARNTEAFF	TGCGCCAGCAGCTTGGGTCAGGGGGCGAGGAACACTGAAGCTTTCTTT
.	TRBJ2-6	TRBV12-3/TRBV12-4	.	CASSTGFSGANVLTF	TGTGCCAGCAGCACAGGGTTCTCTGGGGCCAACGTCCTGACTTTC
.	TRBJ2-5	TRBV20-1	few	CSARVYQETQYF	TGCAGTGCTAGGGTGTACCAAGAGACCCAGTACTTC
.	TRBJ2-1	TRBV10-3	few	CAISPTKGEQFF	TGTGCCATCAGCCCGACTAAGGGTGAGCAGTTCTTC